This T cell receptor (beta chain) was recorded in a study of T cell responses to AZD1222 COVID-19 vaccine (dated by TCRdb to the early 2020s). About the investigation overall: AZD1222 recipients with second doses at about 4 weeks or about 12 weeks were pooled, because spike-specific TCR depth and breadth did not differ between schedules. Trial participants were enrolled into age subgroups of 18-55, 56-69 and 70-plus years, which contained around 150, 28 and 57 TCR-sequenced participants, respectively. TCR sequencing covered roughly 230 trial participants: around 210 given two doses of AZD1222 and about 26 given two doses of MenACWY control vaccine. General findings and caveats noted by the study authors: Because no day 14 peak-response samples were available, repertoires were characterized only after the peak T cell response. A significant rise in spike-specific TCR breadth and depth was observed after two AZD1222 doses relative to day 0 and relative to MenACWY recipients. Participants were mostly white British, with more females than males. The authors suggested clonal diversity may have been underestimated. Only five to seven AZD1222 recipients were SARS-CoV-2 seropositive at baseline, limiting conclusions about previously exposed vaccinees. Reportedly, almost half of the unique spike-specific TCRs recognized epitopes lying outside the regions that are mutated in the B.1.351 and B.1.1.7 variants. Vaccine-associated CD4 TCRs spanned the whole spike protein, with dominant responses in regions 160-218 and 743-854. In the small 56-69-year group, the increase in depth fell short of significance, most likely because of low power.

As concerns this clone: Its binding antigen is unknown. No much larger clone exists at a distance of one base, and base qualities are not known.

CDR1 and CDR2 were assigned from the germline V gene (reference sequence) as GTSNPN and SVGIG. Reading from cysteine to phenylalanine, the CDR3 counts 14 amino acids. Here the CDR3 DNA is all that survives: 42 bases in frame from base 1. Trimmed from V: 4 bases; trimmed from J: 3 bases; junction bases lacking a gene match: 3. The CDR3 regions of human TCRbeta chains were analyzed by immunosequencing. For the original study's pipeline: Repertoire TCRs were checked for matches against a reference library of SARS-CoV-2-specific TCRs that had been generated using the MIRA antigen-specificity platform. Breadth was defined as the fraction of unique TCRs that were SARS-CoV-2-associated. Depth was defined as the fraction of total T cells that were SARS-CoV-2-associated. Using the MIRA data, each spike-specific TCR was mapped to the spike region that the TCR reacts to and placed in a CD4 or CD8 class. Log10-transformed breadth and depth values were compared by one-way ANOVA with Sidak's multiple comparisons tests. TCRdb mirrors the immuneACCESS table, restricted to in-frame sequences. Some clones are absent from its copies; in checked studies, under half trace to an unresolved V gene, and the reason for the others is unknown. V and J calls and clone size are given by that table; D and trimming were obtained from the DNA. This sample gives 90,000 to 130,000 clones in total; about 86% of them show up just once. The top ten clonotypes cover 3.3% of the sample.

What the time point label conveys for this sample: baseline before first vaccination. Samples from vaccinated people were obtained from the UK trials COV001 and COV002, which included a single-blind randomized controlled phase 2/3 trial of AZD1222 (ChAdOx1 nCoV-19) in healthy adults. For TCRbeta chain sequencing, PBMC samples were collected from trial participants at day 0 and at day 28 after the second dose. Material: peripheral blood, obtained on day 0 of AZD1222 vaccination. The TCR comes from an adult in good health. The chain links TRBV30 with TRBJ2-1; 10 bases in the junction line up with TRBD2. CDR3 protein: CAWTRTSGYNEQFF. DNA sequence: TGTGCCTGGACCCGGACTAGCGGCTACAATGAGCAGTTCTTC.